Presented here are 18 T cell receptor beta chains from one specimen sequenced in a study of vaccination effects on CD4 cells after COVID-19. Antigen-specific CD4+ T cells were first expanded with viral peptide pools by the ViraFEST assay and only then sequenced. Cells that had been cultured for 9 to 10 days were the source of isolated CD4+ T cells. SARS-CoV-2 infection was confirmed by PCR in the person between March and December 2020. These receptors have no identified antigens. The repertoire was sequenced with immunoSEQ multiplex PCR; TCRdb's copy has only in-frame clones and lacks some. Found here are 30,000 to 35,000 clones, under 80% of them singletons; the top ten hold more than 25%. Sequenced material: CD4+ T cells from PBMCs cultured with a peptide pool, taken before COVID-19 vaccination. Receptor source: a human donor who had a prior SARS-CoV-2 infection.

The V call is TRBV5-1, the J call TRBJ2-1, with unresolved D. Trimming removed 0 bases from V and 9 bases from J, with 13 bases in between. Germline V gives CDR1 SGHRS, CDR2 YFSETQ. CDR3 size: 14 residues. The CDR3 coding sequence is TGCGCCAGCAGCTTGGCGGAAGTGGGTAGTGAGCAGTTCTTC. It yields the protein CASSLAEVGSEQFF. The complete variable domain, with remaining parts taken from reference TRBV5-1 and TRBJ2-1, reads KAGVTQTPRYLIKTRGQQVTLSCSPISGHRSVSWYQQTPGQGLQFLFEYFSETQRNKGNFPGRFSGRQFSNSRSEMNVSTLELGDSALYLCASSLAEVGSEQFFGPGTRLTVL.

V usage is TRBV30 and J usage is TRBJ2-3, with D maybe TRBD2 (6 bases). This CDR3 is 15 amino acids long. Germline V gives CDR1 GTSNPN, CDR2 SVGIG (reference sequence). The V and J ends lost 0 bases and 2 bases respectively, with 12 bases between them. The CDR3 loop reads CAWSVRGTYTDTQYF. The CDR3 coding sequence is TGTGCCTGGAGTGTACGCGGGACTTACACAGATACGCAGTATTTT.

This chain uses TRBV5-5 with TRBJ2-7, with TRBD1 matching 10 bases. This CDR3 has 13 residues. Germline V gene data show CDR1 as SGHKS and CDR2 as YYEKEE (reference sequence). V was clipped by 3 bases and J by 6 bases; unmatched bases: 3. The DNA for the CDR3 is TGTGCCAGCAGCTCGGGACAGGGGTCCGAGCAGTACTTC. As protein: CASSSGQGSEQYF.

J is TRBJ1-5 and V is TRBV2; no definite D call. Germline values: CDR1 SNHLY, CDR2 FYNNEI. The CDR3 loop spans 12 amino acids. V was shortened by 7 bases and J by 3 bases, with 7 bases between the two germline ends. The CDR3 DNA reads TGTGCCAGCACCCTATACAATCAGCCCCAGCATTTT. Translated: CASTLYNQPQHF.

By proportion, this clone is medium-sized. V usage is TRBV27 and J usage is TRBJ2-7; 8 positions match TRBD1. Germline CDR1 MNHEY, CDR2 SMNVEV (reference sequence). Germline trimming cut 8 bases from V and 6 bases from J; bases unmatched to any gene: 15. The CDR3 sequence is 15 residues long. For the CDR3, the DNA is TGTGCCAGCGGTGTCCGACAGGGGAGCTCGGGCGAGCAGTACTTC. Translation: CASGVRQGSSGEQYF.

This clone was counted a few times. V and J are TRBV15 and TRBJ2-2, with D unclear. This CDR3 contains 16 residues. V lost 1 base and J 8 bases, leaving 17 bases between the germline ends. CDR1 LNHNV and CDR2 YYDKDF come from the germline V gene (reference sequence). The CDR3 is CATSRVGQTHGGELFF. CDR3 coding DNA: TGTGCCACCAGCAGAGTCGGTCAGACTCACGGTGGGGAGCTGTTTTTT.

V and J are TRBV5-1 and TRBJ2-1; maybe TRBD1 (5 bases). Germline CDR1 and CDR2: SGHRS and YFSETQ. The germline V and J ends were trimmed by 7 bases and 10 bases, with 15 bases remaining between them. There are 12 residues in the CDR3. The CDR3 is CASRVTGGEQFF. DNA for the CDR3: TGCGCCAGCCGAGTTACAGGCGGCGAGCAGTTCTTC. The whole variable domain, remainder taken from reference TRBV5-1 and TRBJ2-1, is KAGVTQTPRYLIKTRGQQVTLSCSPISGHRSVSWYQQTPGQGLQFLFEYFSETQRNKGNFPGRFSGRQFSNSRSEMNVSTLELGDSALYLCASRVTGGEQFFGPGTRLTVL.

This clone appeared a few times. The gene calls are TRBV11-2 and TRBJ1-2; 9 bases map to TRBD1. The CDR3 is made up of 16 amino acids. Germline CDR1 is SGHAT and CDR2 is FQNNGV. V was pared by 5 bases and J by 8 bases, with 15 bases of the junction left unmatched. For the CDR3, the DNA is TGTGCCAGCAGCGGATTGAGATCGGGACAGGGTCAAGGCTACACCTTC. This sequence encodes CASSGLRSGQGQGYTF.

The rearrangement joins TRBV28 to TRBJ1-1, with unresolved D. The V end was cut by 5 bases, the J end by 1 base, with 14 bases between. CDR3 length: 15 residues. Per the germline V gene, CDR1 is MDHEN and CDR2 is SYDVKM. CDR3 sequence (DNA): TGTGCCAGCAGTGATGAAGGGTTTGGGAACACTGAAGCTTTCTTT. Translation gives CASSDEGFGNTEAFF. Based on the CDR3 plus reference TRBV28 and TRBJ1-1, the full variable domain is DVKVTQSSRYLVKRTGEKVFLECVQDMDHENMFWYRQDPGLGLRLIYFSYDVKMKEKGDIPEGYSVSREKKERFSLILESASTNQTSMYLCASSDEGFGNTEAFFGQGTRLTVV.

The CDR3 is CASSVAVLGSETQYF. The DNA for the CDR3 is TGTGCCAGCAGCGTAGCGGTACTAGGTTCGGAGACCCAGTACTTC. The chain uses TRBV9 and TRBJ2-5, with D maybe TRBD2 (5 bases). Germline CDR1 is SGDLS and CDR2 is YYNGEE. The CDR3 sequence is 15 residues long. Trimming took off 0 bases at V and 5 bases at J, with 14 bases between the two ends.

The chain has TRBV7-2 and TRBJ2-7, with D perhaps matching TRBD2 (5 bases). The CDR3 has 13 residues. Germline CDR1 is SGHTA and CDR2 is FQGNSA. Trimming stripped 5 bases from V and 3 bases from J, with 11 bases between. The CDR3 DNA reads TGTGCCAGCAGCATCGGACTGGGCTACGAGCAGTACTTC. Amino acids: CASSIGLGYEQYF.

The rearrangement uses TRBV19 and TRBJ2-3; 8 bases agree with TRBD1. The CDR3 length is 15 residues. Trimming at V came to 4 bases and at J to 3 bases, leaving 6 bases not matched to a gene. The V gene's germline CDR1 is LNHDA and CDR2 SQIVND (reference sequence). CDR3 nucleotides: TGTGCCAGTAGTACAACAGGGGGGTGGACAGATACGCAGTATTTT. It is translated as CASSTTGGWTDTQYF.

J is TRBJ2-3 and V is TRBV27; D unclear. The ends were cut back, 4 bases at V and 1 base at J, with 12 bases in the middle. Germline V lookup: CDR1 MNHEY, CDR2 SMNVEV (reference sequence). This CDR3 comprises 15 residues. This CDR3 is CASSWERLGTDTQYF. DNA of the CDR3: TGTGCCAGCAGTTGGGAACGGCTTGGCACAGATACGCAGTATTTT.

The genes are TRBV5-1 and TRBJ2-1; 10 positions agree with TRBD1. V lost 0 bases to trimming and J lost 7 bases; unmatched junction nucleotides: 1. Germline V gene lookup returns CDR1 SGHRS and CDR2 YFSETQ. The CDR3 is made up of 14 amino acids. The CDR3 nucleotides read TGCGCCAGCAGCTTGGGACAGGGGGCGAATGAGCAGTTCTTC. Translation: CASSLGQGANEQFF.

The rearrangement uses TRBV27 and TRBJ2-7, with 7 positions matching TRBD1. The germline V gene encodes CDR1 MNHEY and CDR2 SMNVEV (reference sequence). The CDR3 has 15 residues. Trimming at V came to 4 bases and at J to 2 bases, leaving 8 bases not matched to a gene. The CDR3 is CASSSGQALTYEQYF. CDR3 coding DNA: TGTGCCAGCAGTTCCGGACAGGCCCTTACCTACGAGCAGTACTTC.

V gene TRBV6-2 or TRBV6-3 combines with J gene TRBJ2-1; 10 nucleotides agree with TRBD2. Trimming took 6 bases from V and 5 from J; bases not matched to a gene: 16. CDR3 length: 18 residues. Germline CDR1 MNHEY, CDR2 SVGEGT. The CDR3 spells CASSPYQILAGVDNEQFF. DNA for the CDR3: TGTGCCAGCAGCCCTTACCAAATCCTAGCGGGAGTCGACAATGAGCAGTTCTTC.

This clone has a handful of counts. V usage is TRBV5-4 and J usage is TRBJ1-1, with D possibly being TRBD1 (6 bases). Germline CDR1 SGHNT, CDR2 YYREEE (reference sequence). Trimming took off 4 bases at V and 4 bases at J, with 14 bases between the two ends. The CDR3 is made up of 14 amino acids. The CDR3 sequence: CASSPGVSGTEAFF. CDR3 DNA: TGTGCCAGCAGCCCAGGGGTTTCGGGCACTGAAGCTTTCTTT.

This clone has only a few counts. The V call is TRBV4-1, the J call TRBJ1-4; D is unclear. Germline V lookup: CDR1 MGHRA, CDR2 YSYEKL. V was cut by 2 bases and J by 5 bases, with 9 bases left in between. The length of the CDR3 is 14 residues. CDR3 in DNA: TGCGCCAGCAGCCAATTAACGAGGAATGAAAAACTGTTTTTT. It specifies CASSQLTRNEKLFF.